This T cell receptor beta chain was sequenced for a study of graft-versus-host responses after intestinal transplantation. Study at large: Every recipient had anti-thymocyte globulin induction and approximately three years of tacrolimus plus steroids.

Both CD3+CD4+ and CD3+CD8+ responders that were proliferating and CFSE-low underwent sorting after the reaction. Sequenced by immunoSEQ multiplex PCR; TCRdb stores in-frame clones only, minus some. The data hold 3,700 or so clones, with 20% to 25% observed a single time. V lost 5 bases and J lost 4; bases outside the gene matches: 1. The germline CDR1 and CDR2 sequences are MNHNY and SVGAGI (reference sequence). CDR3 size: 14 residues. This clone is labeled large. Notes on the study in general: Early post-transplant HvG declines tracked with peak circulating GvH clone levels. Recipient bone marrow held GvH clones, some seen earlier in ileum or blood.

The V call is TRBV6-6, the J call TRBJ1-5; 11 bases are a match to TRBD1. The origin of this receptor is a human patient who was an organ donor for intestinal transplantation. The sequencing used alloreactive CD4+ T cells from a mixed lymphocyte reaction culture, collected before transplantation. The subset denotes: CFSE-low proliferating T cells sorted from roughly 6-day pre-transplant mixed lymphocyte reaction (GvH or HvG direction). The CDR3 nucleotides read TGTGCCAGCAGTGGACAGGGGGCGAATCAGCCCCAGCATTTT. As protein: CASSGQGANQPQHF.